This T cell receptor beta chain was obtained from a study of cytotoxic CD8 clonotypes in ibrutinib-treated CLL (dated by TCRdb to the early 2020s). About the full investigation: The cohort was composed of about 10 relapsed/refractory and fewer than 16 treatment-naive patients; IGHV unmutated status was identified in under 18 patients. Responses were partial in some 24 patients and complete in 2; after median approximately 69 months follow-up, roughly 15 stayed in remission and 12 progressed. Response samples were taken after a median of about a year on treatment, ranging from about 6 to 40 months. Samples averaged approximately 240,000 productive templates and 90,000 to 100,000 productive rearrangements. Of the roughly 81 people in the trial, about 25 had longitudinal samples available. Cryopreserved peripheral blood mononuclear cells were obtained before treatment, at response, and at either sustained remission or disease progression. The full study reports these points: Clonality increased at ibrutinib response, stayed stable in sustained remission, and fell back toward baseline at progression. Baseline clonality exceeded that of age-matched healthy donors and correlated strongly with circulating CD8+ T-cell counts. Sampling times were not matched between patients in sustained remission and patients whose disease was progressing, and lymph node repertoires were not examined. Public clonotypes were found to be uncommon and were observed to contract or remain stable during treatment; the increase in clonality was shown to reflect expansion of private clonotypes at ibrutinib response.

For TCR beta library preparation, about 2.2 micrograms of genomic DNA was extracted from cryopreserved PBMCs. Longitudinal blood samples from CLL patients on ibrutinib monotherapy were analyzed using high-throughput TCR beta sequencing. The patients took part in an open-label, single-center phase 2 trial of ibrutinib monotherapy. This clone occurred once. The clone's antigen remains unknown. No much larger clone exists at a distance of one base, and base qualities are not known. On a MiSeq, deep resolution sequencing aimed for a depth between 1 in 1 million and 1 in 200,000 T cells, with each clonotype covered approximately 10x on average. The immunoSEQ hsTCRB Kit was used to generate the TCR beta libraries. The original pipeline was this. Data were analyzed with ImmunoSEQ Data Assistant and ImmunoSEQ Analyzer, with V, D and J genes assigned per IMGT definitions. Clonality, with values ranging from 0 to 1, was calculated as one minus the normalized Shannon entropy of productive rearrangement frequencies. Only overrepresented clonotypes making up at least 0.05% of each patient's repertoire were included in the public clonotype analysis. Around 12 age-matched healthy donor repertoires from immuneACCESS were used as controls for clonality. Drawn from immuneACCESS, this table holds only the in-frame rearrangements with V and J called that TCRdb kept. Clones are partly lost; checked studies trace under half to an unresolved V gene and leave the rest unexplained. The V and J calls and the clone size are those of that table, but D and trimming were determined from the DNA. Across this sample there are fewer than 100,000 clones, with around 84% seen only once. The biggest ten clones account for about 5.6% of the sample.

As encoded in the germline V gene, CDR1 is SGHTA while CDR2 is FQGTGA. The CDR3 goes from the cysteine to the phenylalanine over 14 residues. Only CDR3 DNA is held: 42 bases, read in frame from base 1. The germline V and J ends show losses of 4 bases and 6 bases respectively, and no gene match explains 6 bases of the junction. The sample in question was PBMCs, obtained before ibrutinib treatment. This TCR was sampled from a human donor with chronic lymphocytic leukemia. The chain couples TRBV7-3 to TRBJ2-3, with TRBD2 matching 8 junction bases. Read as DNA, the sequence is TGTGCCAGCAGCTCCCGATCGGGGGGGGATACGCAGTATTTT. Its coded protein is CASSSRSGGDTQYF. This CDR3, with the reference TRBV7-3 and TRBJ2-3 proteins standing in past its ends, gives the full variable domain GAGVSQTPSNKVTEKGKYVELRCDPISGHTALYWYRQSLGQGPEFLIYFQGTGAADDSGLPNDRFFAVRPEGSVSTLKIQRTERGDSAVYLCASSSRSGGDTQYFGPGTRLTVL.